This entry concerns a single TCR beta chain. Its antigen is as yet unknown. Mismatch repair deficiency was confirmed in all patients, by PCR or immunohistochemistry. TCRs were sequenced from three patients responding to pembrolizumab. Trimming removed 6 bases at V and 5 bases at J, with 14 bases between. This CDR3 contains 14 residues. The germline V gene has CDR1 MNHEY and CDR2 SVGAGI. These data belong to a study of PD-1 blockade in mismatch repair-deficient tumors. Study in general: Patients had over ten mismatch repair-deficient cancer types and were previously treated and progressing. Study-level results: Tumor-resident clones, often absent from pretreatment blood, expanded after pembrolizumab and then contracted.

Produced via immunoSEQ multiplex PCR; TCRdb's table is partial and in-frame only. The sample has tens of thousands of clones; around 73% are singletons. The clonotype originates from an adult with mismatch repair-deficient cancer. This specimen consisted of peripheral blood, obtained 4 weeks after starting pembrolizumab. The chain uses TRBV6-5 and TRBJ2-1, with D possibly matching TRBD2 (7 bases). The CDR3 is CASRLRGGHNEQFF. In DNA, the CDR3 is TGTGCCAGCAGACTAAGGGGGGGACACAATGAGCAGTTCTTC.